A selection of T cell receptor beta chains follows, all from one sample in a study of Graves' ophthalmopathy and Graves' hyperthyroidism. TCRdb re-derived calls from the multiplex PCR reads in MiXCR, one entry per CDR3 protein. The top ten clones hold 11% of a sample with around 1,200,000 distinct CDR3 sequences, 35% to 40% of them seen once. Sequencing was carried out using peripheral blood or thyroid tissue (not recorded which). Receptor source: an adult man with Graves' hyperthyroidism. Each CDR3 is given with its conserved first and last residue. D genes are given only for firm matches. Size tells how often a clone was seen (once, few, many) or the class of an expanded clone, and some rows leave it out.

CDR3nt: TGCGCCAGCAGCTCCGGGGGGGGACAGGGCTATGGCTACACCTTC
CDR3aa: CASSSGGGQGYGYTF
abundance: few
v_gene: TRBV5-1
d_gene: TRBD1
j_gene: TRBJ1-2

CDR3nt: TGTGCCAGCAGCCCCCCGACGTATGGGTCACAAGAGACCCAGTACTTC
CDR3aa: CASSPPTYGSQETQYF
abundance: few
v_gene: TRBV7-6
d_gene: -
j_gene: TRBJ2-5

CDR3nt: TGTGCCAGCAGCCCGAAGGGCGGGACTAGCGGGGGGTCGTCCTACGAGCAGTACTTC
CDR3aa: CASSPKGGTSGGSSYEQYF
abundance: -
v_gene: TRBV11-3
d_gene: TRBD2
j_gene: TRBJ2-7

CDR3nt: TGTGCCAGCAGCCTTCGACAGGGTGGCTACACCTTC
CDR3aa: CASSLRQGGYTF
abundance: many
v_gene: TRBV4-2
d_gene: TRBD1
j_gene: TRBJ1-2

CDR3nt: TGTGCCAGCAGCCCCGGACAGGCGCAAAATGAAAAACTGTTTTTT
CDR3aa: CASSPGQAQNEKLFF
abundance: -
v_gene: TRBV11-2
d_gene: TRBD1
j_gene: TRBJ1-4

CDR3nt: TGCAGGGGGACAGGGGGCTTCTCTGACACTGAAGCTTTCTTT
CDR3aa: CRGTGGFSDTEAFF
abundance: -
v_gene: TRBV20-1
d_gene: TRBD1
j_gene: TRBJ1-1

CDR3nt: TGTGCCAGCAGCAAGGGCGGTTATCAGCCCCAGCATTTT
CDR3aa: CASSKGGYQPQHF
abundance: -
v_gene: TRBV14
d_gene: -
j_gene: TRBJ1-5

CDR3nt: TGTGCCAGCAGCAAGGACAGGTCGAGGGAAAAACTGTTTTTT
CDR3aa: CASSKDRSREKLFF
abundance: many
v_gene: TRBV2
d_gene: TRBD1
j_gene: TRBJ1-4

CDR3nt: TGCAGTGCTAGACCCACACCGGGTCCCGACGAGCAGTACTTC
CDR3aa: CSARPTPGPDEQYF
abundance: few
v_gene: TRBV20-1
d_gene: -
j_gene: TRBJ2-7

CDR3nt: TGTGCCAGCAGCCTACGGACAGGGTATGGCCGAGAGACCCAGTACTTC
CDR3aa: CASSLRTGYGRETQYF
abundance: many
v_gene: TRBV14
d_gene: TRBD1
j_gene: TRBJ2-5

CDR3nt: TGTGCTAGAGATCTGACCCCTACTTCGCGTCAAGAGACCCAGTACTTC
CDR3aa: CARDLTPTSRQETQYF
abundance: -
v_gene: TRBV7-2
d_gene: -
j_gene: TRBJ2-5

CDR3nt: TGTGCCAGCAGCTTATTTCGGGACAGGGTAAATGAAAAACTGTTTTTT
CDR3aa: CASSLFRDRVNEKLFF
abundance: few
v_gene: TRBV13
d_gene: TRBD1
j_gene: TRBJ1-4

CDR3nt: TGTGCCTCGGGGGGCCGGGAGCTGTTTTTT
CDR3aa: CASGGRELFF
abundance: -
v_gene: TRBV19
d_gene: -
j_gene: TRBJ2-2

CDR3nt: TGCAGTGCTGAGGGCCGTAGGAGCTCCTACGAGCAGTACTTC
CDR3aa: CSAEGRRSSYEQYF
abundance: -
v_gene: TRBV20-1
d_gene: -
j_gene: TRBJ2-7

CDR3nt: TGTGCCAGCAGTCAGTCGGGACAGCTAAGCGAGACCCAGTACTTC
CDR3aa: CASSQSGQLSETQYF
abundance: -
v_gene: TRBV11-1
d_gene: TRBD1
j_gene: TRBJ2-5

CDR3nt: TGTGCCAGCAGCATCGGACAGGGGGCCCCCTACGAGCAGTACTTC
CDR3aa: CASSIGQGAPYEQYF
abundance: many
v_gene: TRBV7-8
d_gene: TRBD1
j_gene: TRBJ2-7

CDR3nt: TGCAGCGTTGGAGGTAGCGGGACCTCCTACGAGCAGTACTTC
CDR3aa: CSVGGSGTSYEQYF
abundance: -
v_gene: TRBV29-1
d_gene: TRBD2
j_gene: TRBJ2-7

CDR3nt: TGTGCCAGCAGTTACGTCCCAGGGGGTGAGACCGGGGAGCTGTTTTTT
CDR3aa: CASSYVPGGETGELFF
abundance: few
v_gene: TRBV10-3
d_gene: TRBD1
j_gene: TRBJ2-2

CDR3nt: TGTGCCAGCAGGATTCACAGGAACGACGAGCAGTACTTC
CDR3aa: CASRIHRNDEQYF
abundance: -
v_gene: TRBV28
d_gene: -
j_gene: TRBJ2-7

CDR3nt: TGTGCCAGCAGCCAAGGGCTAGCGGGATCTAACGGGGAGCTGTTTTTT
CDR3aa: CASSQGLAGSNGELFF
abundance: once
v_gene: TRBV14
d_gene: TRBD2
j_gene: TRBJ2-2

CDR3nt: TGCAGCGTGAGATCCGGGGGTGGGGACACTGAAGCTTTCTTT
CDR3aa: CSVRSGGGDTEAFF
abundance: many
v_gene: TRBV29-1
d_gene: -
j_gene: TRBJ1-1

CDR3nt: TGCGCCAGCAGCGGGACTAGCGGACTATCCTACGAGCAGTACTTC
CDR3aa: CASSGTSGLSYEQYF
abundance: -
v_gene: TRBV5-1
d_gene: TRBD2
j_gene: TRBJ2-7

CDR3nt: TGCGCCAGCAGTGAGCCAGTCCGGGAGCAGTACTTC
CDR3aa: CASSEPVREQYF
abundance: -
v_gene: TRBV10-2
d_gene: -
j_gene: TRBJ2-7